This TCR beta chain came from a study of blood T cell repertoires in COVID-19. Study details: Acute-phase and convalescent COVID-19 samples originated in the United States, Italy and Spain. T cells, B-cell-depleted T cells, or PBMCs provided the cDNA or gDNA that served as material.

In the authors' workflow: Using reference gene primer amplification, nucleated cell counts were estimated. Some clones are missing from TCRdb's copy, which holds only in-frame ones; the method was immunoSEQ multiplex PCR. That table is the source of V, J and clone size, and D and trimming were worked out from the DNA. The profile shows roughly 52,000 clones, over 75% of them singletons. Enrollment of patients from Seattle took place during active infection, with longitudinal follow-up. The junction had 9 bases not matched to a gene; V was cut back by 4 bases and J by 4 bases. This CDR3 contains 16 residues. CDR1 is SGHDN, CDR2 FVKESK, per germline.

The source material was peripheral blood. The sequence derives from a man older than 75 with COVID-19, enrolled during active disease. The rearrangement joins TRBV14 to TRBJ2-2; 7 positions match TRBD1. In nucleotides, the CDR3 is TGTGCCAGCAGCCTAGTAAGGGGGCTCGGCACCGGGGAGCTGTTTTTT. Its protein product is CASSLVRGLGTGELFF.